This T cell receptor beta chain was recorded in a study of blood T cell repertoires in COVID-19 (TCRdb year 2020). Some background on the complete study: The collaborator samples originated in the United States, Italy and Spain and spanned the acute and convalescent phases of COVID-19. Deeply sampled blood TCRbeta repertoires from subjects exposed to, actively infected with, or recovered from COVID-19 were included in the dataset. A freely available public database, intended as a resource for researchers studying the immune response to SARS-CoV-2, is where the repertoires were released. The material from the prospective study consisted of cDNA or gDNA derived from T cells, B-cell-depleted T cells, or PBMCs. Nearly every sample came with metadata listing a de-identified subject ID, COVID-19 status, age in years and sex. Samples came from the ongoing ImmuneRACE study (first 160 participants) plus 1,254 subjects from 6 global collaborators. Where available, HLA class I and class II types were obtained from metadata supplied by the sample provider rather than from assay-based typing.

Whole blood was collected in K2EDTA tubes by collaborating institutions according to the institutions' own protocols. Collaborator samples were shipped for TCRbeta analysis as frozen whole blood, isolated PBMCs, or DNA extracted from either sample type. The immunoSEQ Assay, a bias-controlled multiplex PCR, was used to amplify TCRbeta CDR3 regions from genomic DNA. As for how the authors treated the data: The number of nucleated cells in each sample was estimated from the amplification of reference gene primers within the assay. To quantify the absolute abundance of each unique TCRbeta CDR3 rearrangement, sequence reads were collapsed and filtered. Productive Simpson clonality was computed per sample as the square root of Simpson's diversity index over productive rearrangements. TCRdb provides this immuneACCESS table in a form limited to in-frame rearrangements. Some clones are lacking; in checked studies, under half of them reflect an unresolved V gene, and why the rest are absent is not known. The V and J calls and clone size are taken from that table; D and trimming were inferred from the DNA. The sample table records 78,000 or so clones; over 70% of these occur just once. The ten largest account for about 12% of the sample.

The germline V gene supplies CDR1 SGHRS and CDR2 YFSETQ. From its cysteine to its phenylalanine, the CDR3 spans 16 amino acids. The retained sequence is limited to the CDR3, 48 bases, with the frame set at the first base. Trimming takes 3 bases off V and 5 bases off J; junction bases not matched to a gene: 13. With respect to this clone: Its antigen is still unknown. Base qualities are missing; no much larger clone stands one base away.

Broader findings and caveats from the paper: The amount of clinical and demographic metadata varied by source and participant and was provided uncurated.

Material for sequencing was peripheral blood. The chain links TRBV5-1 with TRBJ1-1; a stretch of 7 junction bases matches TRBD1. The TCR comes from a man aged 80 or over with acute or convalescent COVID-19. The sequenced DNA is TGCGCCAGCAGCTCGGGGGTAGGGGGCGCTCATACTGAAGCTTTCTTT. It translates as CASSSGVGGAHTEAFF. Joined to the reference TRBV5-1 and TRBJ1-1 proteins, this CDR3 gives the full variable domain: KAGVTQTPRYLIKTRGQQVTLSCSPISGHRSVSWYQQTPGQGLQFLFEYFSETQRNKGNFPGRFSGRQFSNSRSEMNVSTLELGDSALYLCASSSGVGGAHTEAFFGQGTRLTVV.